This record concerns one TCR beta chain sequence. Clones were sequenced by immunoSEQ multiplex PCR, and TCRdb holds only the in-frame ones, with some missing. The data contain about 27,000 clones, less than 95% of them seen just once; the ten biggest clones take up approximately 0.99%. Germline V gene data show CDR1 as SGHRS and CDR2 as YFSETQ. This CDR3 has 15 residues. Losses at the gene ends were 3 bases for V and 4 bases for J; bases not matched to a gene: 4. These data are taken from a study of T cells in localized non-small cell lung cancer. This chain joins TRBV5-1 and TRBJ2-7, with TRBD2 matching 13 bases. Sequencing was performed on peripheral blood, taken before any cancer treatment. The TCR comes from a woman aged 35 to 70 with stage I lung adenocarcinoma. CDR3 region: CASSWGTSGEYEQYF. In DNA, the CDR3 is TGCGCCAGCAGCTGGGGGACTAGCGGGGAATACGAGCAGTACTTC. Full variable domain (rest looked up from reference TRBV5-1 and TRBJ2-7): KAGVTQTPRYLIKTRGQQVTLSCSPISGHRSVSWYQQTPGQGLQFLFEYFSETQRNKGNFPGRFSGRQFSNSRSEMNVSTLELGDSALYLCASSWGTSGEYEQYFGPGTRLTVT.